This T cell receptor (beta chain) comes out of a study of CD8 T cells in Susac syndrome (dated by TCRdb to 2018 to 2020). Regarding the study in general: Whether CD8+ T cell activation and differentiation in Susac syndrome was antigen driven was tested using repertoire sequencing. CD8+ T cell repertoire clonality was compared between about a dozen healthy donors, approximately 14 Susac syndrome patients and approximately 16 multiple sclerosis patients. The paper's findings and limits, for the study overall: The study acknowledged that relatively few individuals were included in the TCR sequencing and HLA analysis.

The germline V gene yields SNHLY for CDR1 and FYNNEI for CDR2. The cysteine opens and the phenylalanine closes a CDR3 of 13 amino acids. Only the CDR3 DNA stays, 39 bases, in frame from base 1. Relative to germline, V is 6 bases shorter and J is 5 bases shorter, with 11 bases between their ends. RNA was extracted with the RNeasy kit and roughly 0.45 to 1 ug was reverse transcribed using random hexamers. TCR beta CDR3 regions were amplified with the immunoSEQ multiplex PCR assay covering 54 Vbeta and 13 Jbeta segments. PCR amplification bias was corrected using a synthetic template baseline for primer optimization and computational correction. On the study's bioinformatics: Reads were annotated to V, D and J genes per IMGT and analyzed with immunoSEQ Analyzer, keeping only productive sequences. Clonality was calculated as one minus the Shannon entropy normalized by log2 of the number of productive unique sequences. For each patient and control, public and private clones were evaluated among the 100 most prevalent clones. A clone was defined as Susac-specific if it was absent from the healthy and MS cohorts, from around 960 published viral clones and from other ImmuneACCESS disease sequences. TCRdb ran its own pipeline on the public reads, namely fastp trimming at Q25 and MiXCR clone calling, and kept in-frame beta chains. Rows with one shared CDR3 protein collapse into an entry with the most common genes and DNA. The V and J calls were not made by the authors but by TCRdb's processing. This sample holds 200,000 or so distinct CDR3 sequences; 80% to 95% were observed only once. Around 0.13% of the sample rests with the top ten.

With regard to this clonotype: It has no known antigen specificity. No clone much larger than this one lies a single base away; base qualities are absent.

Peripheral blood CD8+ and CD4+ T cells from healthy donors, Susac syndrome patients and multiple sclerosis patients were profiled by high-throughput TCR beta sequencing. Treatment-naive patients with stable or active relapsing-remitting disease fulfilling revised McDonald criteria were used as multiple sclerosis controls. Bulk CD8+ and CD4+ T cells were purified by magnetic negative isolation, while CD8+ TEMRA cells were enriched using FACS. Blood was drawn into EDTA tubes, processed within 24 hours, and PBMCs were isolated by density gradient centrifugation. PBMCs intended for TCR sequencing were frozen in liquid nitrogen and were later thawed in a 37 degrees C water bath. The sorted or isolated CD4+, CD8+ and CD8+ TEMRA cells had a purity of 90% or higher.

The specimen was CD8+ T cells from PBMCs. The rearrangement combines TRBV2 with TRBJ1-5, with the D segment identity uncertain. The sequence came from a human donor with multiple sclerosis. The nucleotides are TGTGCCAGCAGGGTCGGCGGTGATCAGCCCCAGCATTTT. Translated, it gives CASRVGGDQPQHF.